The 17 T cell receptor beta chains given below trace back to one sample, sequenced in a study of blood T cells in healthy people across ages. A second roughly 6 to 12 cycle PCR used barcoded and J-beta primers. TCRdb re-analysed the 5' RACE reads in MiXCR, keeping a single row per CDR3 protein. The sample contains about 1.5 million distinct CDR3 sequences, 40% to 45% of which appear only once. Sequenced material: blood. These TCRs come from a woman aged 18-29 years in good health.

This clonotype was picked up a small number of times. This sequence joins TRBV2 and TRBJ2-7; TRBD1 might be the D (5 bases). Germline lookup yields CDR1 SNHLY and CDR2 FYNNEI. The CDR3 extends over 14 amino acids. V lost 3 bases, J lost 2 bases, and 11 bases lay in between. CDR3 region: CASSETNRPYEQYF. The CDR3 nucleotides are TGTGCCAGCAGTGAGACGAACAGGCCCTACGAGCAGTACTTC.

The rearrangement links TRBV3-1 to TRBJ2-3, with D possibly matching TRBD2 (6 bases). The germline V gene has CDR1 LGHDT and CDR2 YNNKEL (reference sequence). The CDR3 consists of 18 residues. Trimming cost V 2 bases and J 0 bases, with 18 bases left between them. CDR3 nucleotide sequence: TGTGCCAGCAGCCAATATGCCAAGGGCGGGGTCAGCACAGATACGCAGTATTTT. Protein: CASSQYAKGGVSTDTQYF.

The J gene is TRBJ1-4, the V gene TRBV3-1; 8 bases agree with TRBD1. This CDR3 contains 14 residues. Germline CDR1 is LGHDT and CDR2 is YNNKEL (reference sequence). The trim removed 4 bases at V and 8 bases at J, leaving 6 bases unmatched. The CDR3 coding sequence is TGTGCCAGCAGCCCGGACAGGGTCGGAGAAAAACTGTTTTTT. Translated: CASSPDRVGEKLFF.

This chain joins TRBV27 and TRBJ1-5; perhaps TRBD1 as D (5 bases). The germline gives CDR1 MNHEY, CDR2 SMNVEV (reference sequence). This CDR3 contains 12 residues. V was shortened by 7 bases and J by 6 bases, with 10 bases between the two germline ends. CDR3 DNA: TGTGCCAGCACGGCAGGGAGTCAGCCCCAGCATTTT. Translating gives CASTAGSQPQHF.

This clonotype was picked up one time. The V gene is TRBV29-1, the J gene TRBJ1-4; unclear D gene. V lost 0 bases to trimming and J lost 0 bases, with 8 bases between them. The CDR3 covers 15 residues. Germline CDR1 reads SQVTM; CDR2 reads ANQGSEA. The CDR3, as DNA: TGCAGCGTTGAAGATCCTGCAGCAACTAATGAAAAACTGTTTTTT. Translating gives CSVEDPAATNEKLFF.

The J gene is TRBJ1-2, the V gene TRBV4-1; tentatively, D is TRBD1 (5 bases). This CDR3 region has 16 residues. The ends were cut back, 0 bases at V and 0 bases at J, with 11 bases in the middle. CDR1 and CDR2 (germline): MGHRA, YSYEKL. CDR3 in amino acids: CASSQDRAGPNYGYTF. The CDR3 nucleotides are TGCGCCAGCAGCCAAGATAGGGCAGGGCCTAACTATGGCTACACCTTC.

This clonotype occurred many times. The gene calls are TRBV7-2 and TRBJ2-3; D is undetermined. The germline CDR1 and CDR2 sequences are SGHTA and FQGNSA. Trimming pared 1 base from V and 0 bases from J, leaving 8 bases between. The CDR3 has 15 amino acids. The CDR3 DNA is TGTGCCAGCAGCTTAGGACGGTCTAGCACAGATACGCAGTATTTT. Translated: CASSLGRSSTDTQYF.

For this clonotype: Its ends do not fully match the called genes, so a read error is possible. CDR3 DNA sequence: TGCGCCAGCAGCTCGATCGGACAGGCCCAATACAATGGGCAGTTCTTC. Its protein is CASSSIGQAQYNGQFF. J is TRBJ2-1 and V is TRBV5-1, with TRBD1 identical over 7 bases. The germline V gene encodes CDR1 SGHRS and CDR2 YFSETQ. The CDR3 has 16 amino acids.

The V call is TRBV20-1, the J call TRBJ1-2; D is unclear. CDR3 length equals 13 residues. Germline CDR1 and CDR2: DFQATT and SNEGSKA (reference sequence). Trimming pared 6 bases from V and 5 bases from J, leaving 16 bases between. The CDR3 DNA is TGCAGTGCCATGGACTCTACGGAATATGGCTACACCTTC. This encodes CSAMDSTEYGYTF.

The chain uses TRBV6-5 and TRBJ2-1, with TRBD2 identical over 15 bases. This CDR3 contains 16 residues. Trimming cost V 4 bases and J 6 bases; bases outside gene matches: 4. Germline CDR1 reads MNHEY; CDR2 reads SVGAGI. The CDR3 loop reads CASSSRTSGGANEQFF. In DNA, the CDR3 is TGTGCCAGCAGTTCAAGGACTAGCGGGGGGGCCAATGAGCAGTTCTTC.

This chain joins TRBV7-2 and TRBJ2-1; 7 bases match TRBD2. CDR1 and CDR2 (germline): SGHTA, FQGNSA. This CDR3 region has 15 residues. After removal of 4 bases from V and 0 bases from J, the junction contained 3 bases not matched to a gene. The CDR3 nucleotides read TGTGCCAGCAGCTCCTGGGACTACTCCTACAATGAGCAGTTCTTC. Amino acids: CASSSWDYSYNEQFF.

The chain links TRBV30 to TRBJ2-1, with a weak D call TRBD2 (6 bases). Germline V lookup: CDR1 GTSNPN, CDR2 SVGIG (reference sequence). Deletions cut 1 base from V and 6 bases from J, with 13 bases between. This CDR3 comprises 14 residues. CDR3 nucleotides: TGTGCCTGGAGTGGGGCTAGCGCCTCCAATGAGCAGTTCTTC. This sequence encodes CAWSGASASNEQFF.

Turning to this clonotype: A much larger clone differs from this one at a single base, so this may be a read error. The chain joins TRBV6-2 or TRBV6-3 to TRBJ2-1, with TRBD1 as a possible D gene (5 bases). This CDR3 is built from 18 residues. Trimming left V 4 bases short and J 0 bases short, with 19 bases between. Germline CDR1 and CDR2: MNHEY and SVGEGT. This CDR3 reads CASSSHPRQGNSYNEQFF. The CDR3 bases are TGTGCCAGCAGTTCACACCCCAGGCAGGGAAACTCCTACAATGAGCAGTTCTTC.

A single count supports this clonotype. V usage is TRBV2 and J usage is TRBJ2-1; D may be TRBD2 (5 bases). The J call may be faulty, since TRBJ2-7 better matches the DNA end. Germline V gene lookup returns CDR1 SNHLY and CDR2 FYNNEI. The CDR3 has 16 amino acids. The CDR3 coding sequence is TGTGCCAGCAGCCCCTGGGAGCGGAGCTCCTACAATGAGCAGTACTTC. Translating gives CASSPWERSSYNEQYF.

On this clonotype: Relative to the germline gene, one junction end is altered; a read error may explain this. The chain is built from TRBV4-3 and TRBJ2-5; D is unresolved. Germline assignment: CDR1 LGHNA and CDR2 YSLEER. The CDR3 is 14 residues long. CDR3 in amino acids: CASNQDAFQETQYF. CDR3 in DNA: TGCGCCAGCAACCAAGATGCCTTCCAAGAGACCCAGTACTTC.

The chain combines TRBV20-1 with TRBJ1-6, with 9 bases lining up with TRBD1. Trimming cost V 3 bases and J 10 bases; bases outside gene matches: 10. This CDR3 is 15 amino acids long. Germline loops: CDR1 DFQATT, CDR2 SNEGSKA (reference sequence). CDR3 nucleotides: TGCAGTGCTAGGTCTACTGGACAGGGGCGGTCACCCCTCCACTTT. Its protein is CSARSTGQGRSPLHF.

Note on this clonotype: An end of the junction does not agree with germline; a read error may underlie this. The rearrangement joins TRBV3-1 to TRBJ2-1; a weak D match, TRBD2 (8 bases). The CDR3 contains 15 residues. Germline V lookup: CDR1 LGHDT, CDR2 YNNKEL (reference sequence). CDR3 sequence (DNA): TGTGCCGGCAGCCCACCGGGACTAGGGGGCGATGAGCAGTTCTTC. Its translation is CAGSPPGLGGDEQFF.